Below, 15 T cell receptor beta chains from the same sample are listed, as sequenced in a study of identical twins. One entry per CDR3 protein, called by TCRdb with MiXCR from the 5' RACE reads. The data show approximately 1.8 million distinct CDR3 sequences, around 33% seen once. Material: cord blood. The receptors derive from a newborn girl in good health.

The chain employs TRBV20-1 and TRBJ1-1; 11 bases line up with TRBD1. The V segment lost 1 base and the J segment 3 bases; nucleotides outside the gene matches: 4. This CDR3 spans 15 amino acids. Germline loops: CDR1 DFQATT, CDR2 SNEGSKA (reference sequence). As DNA, the CDR3 is TGCAGTGCTAGAGTGGACAGGGGGCGGCACACTGAAGCTTTCTTT. The encoded protein is CSARVDRGRHTEAFF.

This clonotype was seen many times. The chain couples TRBV20-1 to TRBJ2-5; D gene uncertain. This CDR3 region has 10 residues. Deletions cut 5 bases from V and 5 bases from J, with 6 bases between. Looked up from germline, CDR1 is DFQATT and CDR2 is SNEGSKA (reference sequence). The CDR3 DNA reads TGCAGTGCTGGACGGGAGACCCAGTACTTC. The encoded protein is CSAGRETQYF.

The table lists this clonotype with many counts. This chain joins TRBV6-6 and TRBJ1-4; no definite D call. V dropped 5 bases and J dropped 3 bases, with 10 bases sitting between them. The germline V gene has CDR1 MNHNY and CDR2 SVGAGI (reference sequence). The CDR3 sequence is 14 residues long. This CDR3 reads CASSLRAPNEKLFF. The CDR3 DNA reads TGTGCCAGCAGTCTCCGGGCCCCTAATGAAAAACTGTTTTTT.

The gene calls are TRBV2 and TRBJ2-1; the match to TRBD2 covers 9 bases. The trim removed 11 bases at V and 6 bases at J, leaving 11 bases unmatched. The CDR3 runs to 14 residues. The germline CDR1 and CDR2 sequences are SNHLY and FYNNEI. DNA for the CDR3: TGTGCCCACAAGAGGCTAGCGGGGAGCAATGAGCAGTTCTTC. Translated, it gives CAHKRLAGSNEQFF.

This clonotype was counted between two and nine times. The J gene is TRBJ2-5, the V gene TRBV5-1; TRBD1 might be the D (6 bases). The CDR3 covers 15 residues. Germline CDR1 reads SGHRS; CDR2 reads YFSETQ. Trimming removed 2 bases from V and 4 bases from J, with 15 bases in between. In nucleotides, the CDR3 is TGCGCCAGCAGCTTCCCGGGACATGGGGCAGAGACCCAGTACTTC. This codes for CASSFPGHGAETQYF.

This clonotype was counted a few times. This chain connects TRBV19 to TRBJ1-1; perhaps TRBD1 as D (5 bases). The V gene's germline CDR1 is LNHDA and CDR2 SQIVND (reference sequence). V gave up 3 bases and J gave up 5 bases, with 10 bases separating them. The CDR3 is 13 amino acids. CDR3 sequence reads: CASSIVGGTEAFF. The CDR3 nucleotides read TGTGCCAGTAGTATCGTTGGGGGGACTGAAGCTTTCTTT. Together with reference TRBV19 and TRBJ1-1, the CDR3 gives the full variable domain: DGGITQSPKYLFRKEGQNVTLSCEQNLNHDAMYWYRQDPGQGLRLIYYSQIVNDFQKGDIAEGYSVSREKKESFPLTVTSAQKNPTAFYLCASSIVGGTEAFFGQGTRLTVV.

In regard to this clonotype: The junction differs from germline at one of its ends, possibly a read error. V gene TRBV29-1 combines with J gene TRBJ2-7; TRBD1 agrees at 9 bases. The germline V gene encodes CDR1 SQVTM and CDR2 ANQGSEA. The length of the CDR3 is 13 residues. The CDR3, as DNA: TGCAGCGTCGGGACAGGGCAGACCTACGGGCAGTACTTC. It specifies CSVGTGQTYGQYF.

The chain has TRBV30 and TRBJ1-6; D may be TRBD1 (5 bases). The CDR3 loop spans 18 amino acids. Trimming removed 0 bases at V and 7 bases at J, with 22 bases between. CDR1 and CDR2 from the germline V gene are GTSNPN and SVGIG (reference sequence). Here the CDR3 reads CAWSVPPDTLSRNSPLHF. The CDR3 DNA sequence: TGTGCCTGGAGTGTGCCCCCGGACACCCTAAGCAGGAATTCACCCCTCCACTTT. Full variable domain (outside the CDR3, taken from reference TRBV30 and TRBJ1-6): SQTIHQWPATLVQPVGSPLSLECTVEGTSNPNLYWYRQAAGRGLQLLFYSVGIGQISSEVPQNLSASRPQDRQFILSSKKLLLSDSGFYLCAWSVPPDTLSRNSPLHFGNGTRLTVT.

The chain has TRBV4-1 and TRBJ2-4; 7 bases are shared with TRBD2. CDR3 size: 17 residues. The germline V gene encodes CDR1 MGHRA and CDR2 YSYEKL. V was pared by 3 bases and J by 13 bases, with 21 bases of the junction left unmatched. CDR3 in amino acids: CASSHSPTSLNSYGQYF. The CDR3 DNA is TGCGCCAGCAGCCATAGTCCGACTAGCCTAAACTCCTACGGGCAGTACTTC.

This clonotype appeared a few times. J is TRBJ2-2 and V is TRBV2, with 8 bases identical to TRBD2. This CDR3 comprises 17 residues. Germline values: CDR1 SNHLY, CDR2 FYNNEI. The ends lost 2 bases at V and 2 bases at J; junction bases unmatched: 7. The CDR3 coding sequence is TGTGCCAGCAGTGAAATGGTAGCGGGGCTAAACACCGGGGAGCTGTTTTTT. Residues: CASSEMVAGLNTGELFF.

This clonotype was detected only a few times. The J gene is TRBJ1-4, the V gene TRBV28, with no clear D. The ends were cut back, 6 bases at V and 5 bases at J, with 13 bases in the middle. CDR3 length: 14 amino acids. CDR1 is MDHEN and CDR2 is SYDVKM in the germline V gene. The chain's CDR3 is CASRGWRENEKLFF. In DNA form, the CDR3 reads TGTGCCAGCAGGGGGTGGAGGGAAAATGAAAAACTGTTTTTT.

V is TRBV6-2 or TRBV6-3 and J is TRBJ2-4; D perhaps matches TRBD2 (5 bases). V dropped 5 bases and J dropped 0 bases, with 20 bases sitting between them. The CDR3 runs to 18 residues. In germline, CDR1 is MNHEY, CDR2 SVGEGT. The DNA of the CDR3 is TGTGCCAGCAGTACCCTAAGGGAGTATCCCCTAGCCAAAAACATTCAGTACTTC. Translated, it gives CASSTLREYPLAKNIQYF.

The sample holds a few counts of this clonotype. V is TRBV18 and J is TRBJ2-5, with TRBD1 identical over 7 bases. The CDR3 length is 15 residues. The junction had 5 bases not matched to a gene; V was cut back by 2 bases and J by 2 bases. The germline V gene has CDR1 KGHSH and CDR2 LQKENI. CDR3 sequence: CASSPSTGIQETQYF. The CDR3 DNA follows: TGTGCCAGCTCACCATCGACAGGGATTCAAGAGACCCAGTACTTC.

The chain combines TRBV12-3 or TRBV12-4 with TRBJ1-1; 7 positions agree with TRBD1. The CDR3 loop spans 15 amino acids. The V and J ends lost 5 bases and 5 bases, in that order; junction bases with no gene match: 11. The CDR3 region is CASSPPTGSWTEAFF. In nucleotides, the CDR3 is TGTGCCAGCAGTCCACCGACAGGGAGTTGGACTGAAGCTTTCTTT.

The genes are TRBV18 and TRBJ2-2; D unresolved. Looked up from germline, CDR1 is KGHSH and CDR2 is LQKENI. This CDR3 has 14 residues. Trimming took 0 bases from V and 4 from J, leaving 6 bases between them. CDR3 residues: CASSPPLSTGELFF. The CDR3 DNA sequence: TGTGCCAGCTCACCACCTCTGTCCACCGGGGAGCTGTTTTTT. Filled out from reference TRBV18 and TRBJ2-2, the complete variable domain reads NAGVMQNPRHLVRRRGQEARLRCSPMKGHSHVYWYRQLPEEGLKFMVYLQKENIIDESGMPKERFSAEFPKEGPSILRIQQVVRGDSAAYFCASSPPLSTGELFFGEGSRLTVL.